One sample yielded the 20 T cell receptor beta chains listed below, sequenced in a study of cytomegalovirus exposure and HLA in healthy donors. Use of 60 Vbeta and 13 Jbeta primers characterized the PCR. The data were produced by immunoSEQ multiplex PCR, yet TCRdb's version contains in-frame clones alone and is incomplete. The sample consists of some 220,000 clones, around four fifths of them appearing once. Material: PBMCs. These receptors came from a boy aged 5-17 years in good health and CMV-seronegative.

This clone was seen a single time. This chain's CDR3 is CASSQMTLMTPSSYNSPLHF. The CDR3 coding sequence is TGCGCCAGCAGTCAGATGACACTTATGACCCCGAGCTCCTATAATTCACCCCTCCACTTT. The chain recombines TRBV23-1 with TRBJ1-6; D is unresolved. TRBV23-1 is an ORF, with its function uncertain. The CDR3 consists of 20 residues. Trimming removed 3 bases at V and 0 bases at J, with 21 bases between.

This chain joins TRBV5-1 and TRBJ2-3; 8 bases match TRBD1. Looked up from germline, CDR1 is SGHRS and CDR2 is YFSETQ. The CDR3 has 15 amino acids. The V and J ends lost 4 bases and 4 bases, in that order; junction bases with no gene match: 8. In nucleotides, the CDR3 is TGCGCCAGCAGCCCCCGAGGACAGGGACCAGATACGCAGTATTTT. This codes for CASSPRGQGPDTQYF.

The CDR3 is CARLRTGGDWTEAFF. The DNA of the CDR3 is TGTGCCAGACTCCGAACAGGGGGCGATTGGACTGAAGCTTTCTTT. The chain recombines TRBV19 with TRBJ1-1, with 9 bases matching TRBD1. Looked up from germline, CDR1 is LNHDA and CDR2 is SQIVND (reference sequence). The CDR3 has 15 residues. Trimming cost V 9 bases and J 5 bases; bases outside gene matches: 13.

This clone was detected a few times. V is TRBV30 and J is TRBJ2-1; 9 nucleotides match TRBD1. V was pared by 0 bases and J by 5 bases, with 5 bases of the junction left unmatched. This CDR3 spans 15 amino acids. Per the germline V gene, CDR1 is GTSNPN and CDR2 is SVGIG (reference sequence). The CDR3 nucleotides read TGTGCCTGGAGTGTACGGGACAGGGATAACAATGAGCAGTTCTTC. Translation gives CAWSVRDRDNNEQFF.

The chain has TRBV6-5 and TRBJ2-5; D perhaps matches TRBD2 (6 bases). TRBJ2-7 matches the DNA end more closely, so the J call is doubtful. In germline, CDR1 is MNHEY, CDR2 SVGAGI. CDR3 length equals 15 residues. CDR3 in amino acids: CASSDRGWESYEQYF. CDR3 sequence (DNA): TGTGCCAGCAGCGACCGGGGGTGGGAGTCGTACGAGCAGTACTTC.

The CDR3 bases are TGTGCCAGCAGTGGGGGGGGGCCTTCCTACGAGCAGTACTTC. This encodes CASSGGGPSYEQYF. The rearrangement uses TRBV6-1 and TRBJ2-7; D is possibly TRBD2 (7 bases). Germline lookup yields CDR1 MNHNS and CDR2 SASEGT. The CDR3 extends over 14 amino acids. V was cut by 4 bases and J by 1 base, with 11 bases left in between.

V and J are TRBV18 and TRBJ2-1, with TRBD2 identical over 8 bases. The CDR3 totals 15 residues. Germline CDR1 KGHSH, CDR2 LQKENI. Trimming took 2 bases from V and 5 from J; bases not matched to a gene: 5. This CDR3 is CASSPWSGGNNEQFF. The CDR3 DNA reads TGTGCCAGCTCACCATGGAGCGGGGGAAACAATGAGCAGTTCTTC.

This clone was seen only a few times. The DNA of the CDR3 is TGTGCCAGCAGCAAAAGCAGGGCAGACACCATATATTTT. This sequence encodes CASSKSRADTIYF. The J gene is TRBJ1-3, the V gene TRBV21-1; the table's D call, TRBD1, has no DNA check behind it. TRBV21-1 is a pseudogene segment. The CDR3 contains 13 residues.

CDR3 DNA: TGTGCCAGCAGCTCATCGCGGAATAATTCACCCCTCCACTTT. It yields the protein CASSSSRNNSPLHF. The rearrangement uses TRBV2 and TRBJ1-6; D gene uncertain. The CDR3 loop spans 14 amino acids. CDR1 is SNHLY and CDR2 is FYNNEI in the germline V gene. V gave up 6 bases and J gave up 5 bases, with 11 bases separating them.

This clone was found a few times. This sequence joins TRBV30 and TRBJ2-7, with D tentatively TRBD2 (6 bases). Germline-derived CDR1 and CDR2 are GTSNPN and SVGIG (reference sequence). Trimming took 6 bases from V and 9 from J, leaving 18 bases between them. This CDR3 is built from 12 residues. CDR3 sequence: CACPAGMCGQYF. Here the CDR3 DNA reads TGTGCCTGCCCCGCGGGGATGTGCGGGCAGTACTTC.

The sample holds a few counts of this clone. The chain links TRBV19 to TRBJ1-2; no clear D gene. Germline lookup yields CDR1 LNHDA and CDR2 SQIVND (reference sequence). V shed 5 bases and J shed 3 bases, with 10 bases lying between them. The CDR3 covers 13 residues. CDR3: CASSVATYYGYTF. The CDR3 DNA reads TGTGCCAGTAGTGTGGCGACATACTATGGCTACACCTTC.

The chain uses TRBV7-6 and TRBJ2-3; 12 nucleotides line up with TRBD2. CDR3 size: 17 residues. The germline gives CDR1 SGHVS, CDR2 FNYEAQ. V lost 5 bases and J lost 0; bases outside the gene matches: 6. CDR3 in amino acids: CASSPGTSGPSTDTQYF. In DNA form, the CDR3 reads TGTGCCAGCAGCCCAGGGACTAGCGGGCCTAGCACAGATACGCAGTATTTT.

This chain links TRBV11-3 with TRBJ2-7; possibly TRBD1 for D (5 bases). V gave up 1 base and J gave up 5 bases, with 18 bases separating them. The CDR3 length is 16 residues. From germline, CDR1 is SGHNT and CDR2 YENEEA. CDR3 DNA sequence: TGTGCCAGCAGCTTAGTATCTTTTGGCAGGGTCAACGAGCAGTACTTC. It yields the protein CASSLVSFGRVNEQYF.

The chain has TRBV7-9 and TRBJ1-2; 9 bases are shared with TRBD1. CDR3 length: 14 amino acids. In germline, CDR1 is SEHNR, CDR2 FQNEAQ (reference sequence). V was pared by 6 bases and J by 5 bases, with 7 bases of the junction left unmatched. The CDR3 DNA sequence: TGTGCCAGCAGACTTGGACAGGGGAATTATGGCTACACCTTC. Translating gives CASRLGQGNYGYTF. The full variable domain, rest sourced from reference TRBV7-9 and TRBJ1-2, is DTGVSQNPRHKITKRGQNVTFRCDPISEHNRLYWYRQTLGQGPEFLTYFQNEAQLEKSRLLSDRFSAERPKGSFSTLEIQRTEQGDSAMYLCASRLGQGNYGYTFGSGTRLTVV.

The rearrangement links TRBV10-3 to TRBJ2-5, with TRBD2 matching 15 bases. Unmatched junction bases numbered 8, after V lost 4 bases and J lost 5 bases. CDR1 is ENHRY, CDR2 SYGVKD, per germline. CDR3 length: 17 residues. The CDR3 protein is CAISVGLAGGRVETQYF. CDR3 in DNA: TGTGCCATCAGTGTGGGACTAGCGGGAGGTCGGGTCGAGACCCAGTACTTC.

The V gene is TRBV5-1, the J gene TRBJ2-5; 7 bases align to TRBD1. V was clipped by 4 bases and J by 9 bases; unmatched bases: 12. This CDR3 has 14 amino acids. CDR1 and CDR2 (germline): SGHRS, YFSETQ. The CDR3 sequence is CASSMAGYQGAQYF. CDR3 nucleotides: TGCGCCAGCAGCATGGCAGGGTACCAGGGGGCCCAGTACTTC.

This sequence joins TRBV2 and TRBJ2-7, with no clear D. CDR3 length: 12 residues. V lost 4 bases and J 3 bases, leaving 7 bases between the germline ends. Germline CDR1 is SNHLY and CDR2 is FYNNEI. The chain's CDR3 is CASSVFRYEQYF. In DNA, the CDR3 is TGTGCCAGCAGTGTATTCCGCTACGAGCAGTACTTC. Full variable domain (remainder filled in from reference TRBV2 and TRBJ2-7): EPEVTQTPSHQVTQMGQEVILRCVPISNHLYFYWYRQILGQKVEFLVSFYNNEISEKSEIFDDQFSVERPDGSNFTLKIRSTKLEDSAMYFCASSVFRYEQYFGPGTRLTVT.

This clone was counted between two and nine times. The sample contains more than one DNA sequence encoding this CDR3. This chain links TRBV19 with TRBJ1-5, with D possibly TRBD1 on 6 matching bases. This CDR3 has 13 amino acids. Germline V gene sequence: CDR1 LNHDA, CDR2 SQIVND (reference sequence). Deletions cut 6 bases from V and 5 bases from J, with 11 bases between. This chain's CDR3 is CASSRGRDQPQHF. CDR3 bases: TGTGCCAGTAGCAGGGGCCGCGATCAGCCCCAGCATTTT.

The rearrangement links TRBV7-8 to TRBJ2-5; weak D call: TRBD1 (5 bases). The germline V gene encodes CDR1 SGHVS and CDR2 FQNEAQ. This CDR3 has 15 residues. V lost 5 bases and J 3 bases, leaving 16 bases between the germline ends. The CDR3 bases are TGTGCCAGCAGCCATATACCGACAGCAAAAGAGACCCAGTACTTC. Translating gives CASSHIPTAKETQYF.

The rearrangement uses TRBV13 and TRBJ2-7; 12 bases fit TRBD2. V shed 5 bases and J 3 bases; nucleotides not matched to a gene: 20. This CDR3 spans 20 amino acids. The germline V gene encodes CDR1 PRHDT and CDR2 FYEKMQ (reference sequence). The CDR3 protein is CASSLRLAGVTDPINYEQYF. The DNA for the CDR3 is TGTGCCAGCAGCCTCCGACTAGCGGGGGTGACTGACCCCATCAACTACGAGCAGTACTTC.